The entry below describes one TCR beta chain. This sample stems from a study of CD8 T cells in ankylosing spondylitis. It was by quantitative 5'-RACE with molecular barcodes that TCR beta libraries were made. TCRdb reanalysed the 5' RACE reads using MiXCR and keeps one entry per CDR3 protein. Among approximately 300,000 distinct CDR3 sequences listed, less than 25% were seen once. The germline V and J ends were trimmed by 4 bases and 6 bases, with 7 bases remaining between them. CDR1 and CDR2 from the germline V gene are SNHLY and FYNNEI. There are 12 residues in the CDR3. The chain combines TRBV2 with TRBJ1-5; D uncertain. The source material was blood, either unsorted or a sorted T cell fraction (not recorded which). The receptor's source is a female donor with ankylosing spondylitis or in good health (not recorded which). Here the CDR3 reads CASSVGFQPQHF. CDR3 bases: TGTGCCAGCAGTGTGGGTTTTCAGCCCCAGCATTTT.